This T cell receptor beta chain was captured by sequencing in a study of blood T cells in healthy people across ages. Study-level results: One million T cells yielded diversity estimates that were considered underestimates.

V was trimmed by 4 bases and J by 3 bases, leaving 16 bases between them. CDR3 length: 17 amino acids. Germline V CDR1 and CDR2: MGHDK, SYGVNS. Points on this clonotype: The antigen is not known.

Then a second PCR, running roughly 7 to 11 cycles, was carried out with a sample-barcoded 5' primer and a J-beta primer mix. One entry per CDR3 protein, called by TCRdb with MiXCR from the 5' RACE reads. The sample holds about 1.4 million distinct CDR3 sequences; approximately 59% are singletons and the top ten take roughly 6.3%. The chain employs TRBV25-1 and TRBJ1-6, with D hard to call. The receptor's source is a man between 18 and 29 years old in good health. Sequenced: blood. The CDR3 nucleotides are TGTGCCAGCAGTGGACCCCAAGGTTCCCTCTATAATTCACCCCTCCACTTT. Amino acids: CASSGPQGSLYNSPLHF.